These 8 T cell receptor beta chains originate from one sample sequenced in a study of blood T cell repertoires in COVID-19. Using immunoSEQ multiplex PCR, the repertoire was profiled, and TCRdb retains in-frame clones only, with some absent. This repertoire shows 200,000 or so clones, 70% to 90% found once; its top ten account for approximately 2.5%. Sequenced input: PBMCs or T cells enriched from blood (not recorded which). The receptors stem from a middle-aged woman with acute COVID-19.

This sequence joins TRBV30 and TRBJ1-5; 8 bases map to TRBD1. The CDR3 spans 15 residues. Germline CDR1 reads GTSNPN; CDR2 reads SVGIG (reference sequence). Unmatched junction bases numbered 5, after V lost 3 bases and J lost 1 base. CDR3 protein: CAWSLRTGSNQPQHF. CDR3 coding DNA: TGTGCCTGGAGCCTTCGGACAGGGAGCAATCAGCCCCAGCATTTT.

This clone was counted between two and nine times. V usage is TRBV28 and J usage is TRBJ1-3, with 8 bases matching TRBD1. V shed 6 bases and J 3 bases; nucleotides not matched to a gene: 10. Germline V gene data show CDR1 as MDHEN and CDR2 as SYDVKM. The CDR3 runs 16 residues. The CDR3 protein is CASRPTWTGHGNTIYF. Here the CDR3 DNA reads TGTGCCAGCAGACCTACATGGACAGGGCATGGAAACACCATATATTTT.

This clone appeared once. This chain connects TRBV4-3 to TRBJ2-2; no clear D gene. V gave up 3 bases and J gave up 3 bases, with 8 bases separating them. The CDR3 totals 14 residues. Germline V gene data show CDR1 as LGHNA and CDR2 as YSLEER. DNA for the CDR3: TGCGCCAGCAGCCAGCGCGATTACACCGGGGAGCTGTTTTTT. Its translation is CASSQRDYTGELFF.

The rearrangement joins TRBV6-5 to TRBJ1-1; D possibly corresponds to TRBD1 (6 bases). Germline CDR1 is MNHEY and CDR2 is SVGAGI. Trimming removed 1 base from V and 10 bases from J, with 19 bases in between. The CDR3 runs 15 residues. The CDR3 bases are TGTGCCAGCAGTTACTTGGGACAAATGCGGGGGAGAGCTTTCTTT. Translation gives CASSYLGQMRGRAFF.

The chain is built from TRBV4-3 and TRBJ1-4; no definite D call. V lost 0 bases to trimming and J lost 3 bases, with 8 bases between them. The CDR3 has 15 residues. Germline-derived CDR1 and CDR2 are LGHNA and YSLEER. CDR3 nucleotide sequence: TGCGCCAGCAGCCAAGACACAGCCTCTAATGAAAAACTGTTTTTT. Encoded protein: CASSQDTASNEKLFF.

The rearrangement links TRBV4-1 to TRBJ1-4, with D possibly being TRBD1 (6 bases). Trimming took 1 base from V and 7 from J, leaving 13 bases between them. The germline V gene encodes CDR1 MGHRA and CDR2 YSYEKL. The CDR3 contains 15 residues. The CDR3 DNA is TGCGCCAGCAGCCAAGCGACGGGGGGGCGTGAAAAACTGTTTTTT. This sequence encodes CASSQATGGREKLFF.

This chain joins TRBV24-1 and TRBJ2-2; D is uncertain. V gave up 7 bases and J gave up 7 bases, with 3 bases separating them. Germline CDR1 KGHDR, CDR2 SFDVKD. There are 10 residues in the CDR3. In DNA, the CDR3 is TGTGCCACCAGCTTCGGGGAGCTGTTTTTT. It encodes CATSFGELFF.

The rearrangement joins TRBV27 to TRBJ2-3; 7 bases are shared with TRBD1. V shed 5 bases, J shed 9 bases, and the junction held 5 bases outside the gene matches. This CDR3 is built from 12 residues. CDR1 MNHEY and CDR2 SMNVEV come from the germline V gene (reference sequence). CDR3: CASSPPTGTQYF. As DNA, the CDR3 is TGTGCCAGCAGTCCGCCGACAGGGACGCAGTATTTT.